These T cell receptor beta chains were read from a single sample in a study of blood T cell repertoires in COVID-19. Assay used: immunoSEQ multiplex PCR; TCRdb lists only in-frame clones, some missing. The table lists 100,000 to 150,000 clones, around 70% of them singletons. What was sequenced was peripheral blood. Receptors were obtained from a man aged 55 to 70 with acute or convalescent COVID-19. The CDR3 runs from the conserved cysteine through the conserved F or W. A D gene is named only where the DNA matches it firmly. Clone size is given for some rows only: seen once, a few or many times, or a class if the clone is expanded.

d_call: .
clone_size: many
v_call: TRBV9
j_call: TRBJ2-1
cdr3_nt: TGTGCCAGCGACCGCAGTTCCGGGGGATACAATGAGCAGTTCTTC
cdr3_aa: CASDRSSGGYNEQFF

d_call: .
clone_size: .
v_call: TRBV12-3/TRBV12-4
j_call: TRBJ1-6
cdr3_nt: TGTGCCAGCAGCCAGGGCCGAAATTCACCCCTCCACTTT
cdr3_aa: CASSQGRNSPLHF

d_call: TRBD1
clone_size: once
v_call: TRBV18
j_call: TRBJ1-2
cdr3_nt: TGTGCCAGCTCACGGACAGGGAAGGAGAATGGCTACACCTTC
cdr3_aa: CASSRTGKENGYTF

d_call: .
clone_size: .
v_call: TRBV5-1
j_call: TRBJ2-3
cdr3_nt: TGCGCCAGCAGCTTGGATGGACGGGGGAGGAATACGCAGTATTTT
cdr3_aa: CASSLDGRGRNTQYF

d_call: TRBD2
clone_size: .
v_call: TRBV4-2
j_call: TRBJ2-3
cdr3_nt: TGTGCCAGCAGCCAGCGGGACTACACAGATACGCAGTATTTT
cdr3_aa: CASSQRDYTDTQYF

d_call: TRBD2
clone_size: .
v_call: TRBV5-1
j_call: TRBJ2-2
cdr3_nt: TGCGCCAGCAGCTTGAGGACCCGGGGGGCCGGGGAGCTGTTTTTT
cdr3_aa: CASSLRTRGAGELFF

d_call: .
clone_size: .
v_call: TRBV18
j_call: TRBJ2-5
cdr3_nt: TGTGCCAGCTCACGACAAAAACAACAAGAGACCCAGTACTTC
cdr3_aa: CASSRQKQQETQYF

d_call: .
clone_size: .
v_call: TRBV6-5
j_call: TRBJ1-4
cdr3_nt: TGTGCCAGCGCGCCAGGTGGGGCGGCTAATGAAAAACTGTTTTTT
cdr3_aa: CASAPGGAANEKLFF

d_call: TRBD1
clone_size: .
v_call: TRBV5-1
j_call: TRBJ1-5
cdr3_nt: TGCGCCAGCAGCACCGGGACAGCAAATCAGCCCCAGCATTTT
cdr3_aa: CASSTGTANQPQHF

d_call: .
clone_size: .
v_call: TRBV7-2
j_call: TRBJ2-2
cdr3_nt: TGTGCCAGCAGCTTATCCATCCCCGGGGAGCTGTTTTTT
cdr3_aa: CASSLSIPGELFF

d_call: .
clone_size: .
v_call: TRBV7-8
j_call: TRBJ2-7
cdr3_nt: TGTGCCAGCAGCCAGAGCGGTTACGAGCAGTACTTC
cdr3_aa: CASSQSGYEQYF

d_call: TRBD1
clone_size: .
v_call: TRBV19
j_call: TRBJ1-1
cdr3_nt: TGTGCCAGTAGTATAGGCGGGACAGGACCTAACACTGAAGCTTTCTTT
cdr3_aa: CASSIGGTGPNTEAFF

d_call: TRBD2
clone_size: .
v_call: TRBV14
j_call: TRBJ2-7
cdr3_nt: TGTGCCAGCAGCCAACTTGGGACTAGCGGGGGCGCCTACGAGCAGTACTTC
cdr3_aa: CASSQLGTSGGAYEQYF

d_call: .
clone_size: .
v_call: TRBV6-5
j_call: TRBJ2-7
cdr3_nt: TGTGCCAGCAGGACTGTAGCGGCATCCTACGAGCAGTACTTC
cdr3_aa: CASRTVAASYEQYF

d_call: TRBD1
clone_size: .
v_call: TRBV2
j_call: TRBJ1-1
cdr3_nt: TGTGCCAGCAGTAAAAGACAGGGGCCGAACACTGAAGCTTTCTTT
cdr3_aa: CASSKRQGPNTEAFF

d_call: TRBD1
clone_size: few
v_call: TRBV11-2
j_call: TRBJ2-5
cdr3_nt: TGTGCCAGCAGCTTAGGGGGACAGGGTAGAGAGACCCAGTACTTC
cdr3_aa: CASSLGGQGRETQYF

d_call: TRBD1
clone_size: once
v_call: TRBV19
j_call: TRBJ1-1
cdr3_nt: TGTGCCAGTAGTATTCGGACAGGGGGTAGGAACACTGAAGCTTTCTTT
cdr3_aa: CASSIRTGGRNTEAFF

d_call: .
clone_size: few
v_call: TRBV19
j_call: TRBJ2-3
cdr3_nt: TGTGCCAGTAGTTCGGCAGCGTCCCGGAGGACAGATACGCAGTATTTT
cdr3_aa: CASSSAASRRTDTQYF

d_call: TRBD2
clone_size: few
v_call: TRBV7-3
j_call: TRBJ2-1
cdr3_nt: TGTGCCAGCAGCTCGGGACGACTAGCGGGGACGGGCAATGAGCAGTTCTTC
cdr3_aa: CASSSGRLAGTGNEQFF

d_call: TRBD1
clone_size: .
v_call: TRBV4-1
j_call: TRBJ1-2
cdr3_nt: TGCGCCAGCAGCCAGGCCGGGACAGGGCCTCTCTATGGCTACACCTTC
cdr3_aa: CASSQAGTGPLYGYTF

d_call: .
clone_size: .
v_call: TRBV14
j_call: TRBJ1-2
cdr3_nt: TGTGCCAGCAGCCAAGTCGGGGGGGACCCCTATGGCTACACCTTC
cdr3_aa: CASSQVGGDPYGYTF

d_call: TRBD2
clone_size: .
v_call: TRBV11-3
j_call: TRBJ2-7
cdr3_nt: TGTGCCAGCAGCTGGGTAGCGGGGGCTGAGCAGTACTTC
cdr3_aa: CASSWVAGAEQYF